This T cell receptor (beta chain) was identified in a study of blood T cell repertoires in COVID-19. Generated by immunoSEQ multiplex PCR, the TCRdb table keeps only in-frame clones and is missing some. Among about 62,000 clones listed, around 86% were seen once. The V gene end was trimmed by 4 bases and the J gene end by 4 bases; junction bases not matched to a gene: 6. Germline V gives CDR1 MNHNY, CDR2 SVGAGI (reference sequence). CDR3 length equals 15 residues. This TCR was recovered from a man aged 65 to 79 with acute or convalescent COVID-19. The rearrangement joins TRBV6-6 to TRBJ2-1; 8 bases align to TRBD1. The sequencing sample was made of peripheral blood. The CDR3 loop reads CASSSRQGLYNEQFF. In nucleotides, the CDR3 is TGTGCCAGCAGTTCACGACAGGGGCTTTACAATGAGCAGTTCTTC.